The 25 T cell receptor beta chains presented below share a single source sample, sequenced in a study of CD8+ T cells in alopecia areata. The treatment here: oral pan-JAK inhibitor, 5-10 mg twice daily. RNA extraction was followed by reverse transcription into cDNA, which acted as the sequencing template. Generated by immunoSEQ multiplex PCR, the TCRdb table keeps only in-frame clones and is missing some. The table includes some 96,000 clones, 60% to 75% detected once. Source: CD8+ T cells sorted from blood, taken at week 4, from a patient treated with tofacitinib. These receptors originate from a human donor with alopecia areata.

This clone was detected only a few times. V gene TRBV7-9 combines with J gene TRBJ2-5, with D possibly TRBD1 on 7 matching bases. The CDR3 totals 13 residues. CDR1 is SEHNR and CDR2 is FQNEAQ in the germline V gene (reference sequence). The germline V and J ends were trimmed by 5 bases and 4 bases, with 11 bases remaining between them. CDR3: CASSPGGRETQYF. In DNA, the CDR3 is TGTGCCAGCAGCCCAGGGGGGCGAGAGACCCAGTACTTC.

CDR3 sequence reads: CASSQEPSSYNEQFF. In DNA, the CDR3 is TGCGCCAGCAGCCAAGAGCCTTCTAGCTACAATGAGCAGTTCTTC. This rearrangement joins TRBV4-1 to TRBJ2-1; D gene ambiguous. V was trimmed by 0 bases and J by 3 bases, leaving 9 bases between them. The germline V gene encodes CDR1 MGHRA and CDR2 YSYEKL. This CDR3 contains 15 residues.

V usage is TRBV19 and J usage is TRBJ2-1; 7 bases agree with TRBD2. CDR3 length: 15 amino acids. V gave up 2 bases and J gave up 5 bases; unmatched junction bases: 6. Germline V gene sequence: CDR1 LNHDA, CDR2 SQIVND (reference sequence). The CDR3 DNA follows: TGTGCCAGTAGTATACCCGGACTAGGGGACAATGAGCAGTTCTTC. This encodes CASSIPGLGDNEQFF. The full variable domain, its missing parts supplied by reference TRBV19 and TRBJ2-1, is DGGITQSPKYLFRKEGQNVTLSCEQNLNHDAMYWYRQDPGQGLRLIYYSQIVNDFQKGDIAEGYSVSREKKESFPLTVTSAQKNPTAFYLCASSIPGLGDNEQFFGPGTRLTVL.

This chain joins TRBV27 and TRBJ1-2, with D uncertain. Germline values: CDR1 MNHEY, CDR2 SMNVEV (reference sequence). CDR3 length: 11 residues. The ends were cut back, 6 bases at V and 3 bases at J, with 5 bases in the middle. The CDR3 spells CASRSYYGYTF. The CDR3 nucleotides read TGTGCCAGCAGGAGTTACTATGGCTACACCTTC.

The CDR3 DNA follows: TGCGCCAGCAGCCAGGACAGGGGAAACATTCAGTACTTC. Its translation is CASSQDRGNIQYF. The V call is TRBV4-3, the J call TRBJ2-4; 9 bases are shared with TRBD1. The V gene end was trimmed by 3 bases and the J gene end by 6 bases; junction bases not matched to a gene: 0. CDR1 and CDR2 (germline): LGHNA, YSLEER. The CDR3 length is 13 residues.

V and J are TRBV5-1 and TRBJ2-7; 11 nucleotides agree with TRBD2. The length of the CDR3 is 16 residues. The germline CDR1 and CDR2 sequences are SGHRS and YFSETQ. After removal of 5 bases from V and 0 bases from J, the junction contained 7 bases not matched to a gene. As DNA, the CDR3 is TGCGCCAGCAGGCCACTAGCGGGGGAGATCTCCTACGAGCAGTACTTC. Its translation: CASRPLAGEISYEQYF.

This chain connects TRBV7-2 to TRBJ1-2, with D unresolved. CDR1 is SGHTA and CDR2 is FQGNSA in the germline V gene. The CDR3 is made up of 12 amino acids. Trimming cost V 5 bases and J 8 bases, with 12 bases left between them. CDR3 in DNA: TGTGCCAGCAGCCCGGATGGTGGGGGCTACACCTTC. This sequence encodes CASSPDGGGYTF.

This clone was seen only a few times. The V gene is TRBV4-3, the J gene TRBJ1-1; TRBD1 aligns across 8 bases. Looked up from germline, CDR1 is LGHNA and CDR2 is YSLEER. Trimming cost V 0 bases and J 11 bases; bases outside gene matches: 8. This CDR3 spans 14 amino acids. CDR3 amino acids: CASSQDWETGDAFF. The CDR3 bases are TGCGCCAGCAGCCAAGATTGGGAGACAGGGGACGCTTTCTTT.

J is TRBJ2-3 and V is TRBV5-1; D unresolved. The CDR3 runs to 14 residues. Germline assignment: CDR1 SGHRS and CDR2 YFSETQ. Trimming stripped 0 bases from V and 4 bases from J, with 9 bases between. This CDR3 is CASSLGTSPDTQYF. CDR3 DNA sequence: TGCGCCAGCAGCTTGGGAACCTCCCCAGATACGCAGTATTTT.

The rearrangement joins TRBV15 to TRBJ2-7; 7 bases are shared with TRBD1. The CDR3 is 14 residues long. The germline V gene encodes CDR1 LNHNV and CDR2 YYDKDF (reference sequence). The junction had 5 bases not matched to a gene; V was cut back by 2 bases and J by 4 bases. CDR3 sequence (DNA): TGTGCCACCAGCAGACCGTGGGACAGATACGAGCAGTACTTC. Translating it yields CATSRPWDRYEQYF.

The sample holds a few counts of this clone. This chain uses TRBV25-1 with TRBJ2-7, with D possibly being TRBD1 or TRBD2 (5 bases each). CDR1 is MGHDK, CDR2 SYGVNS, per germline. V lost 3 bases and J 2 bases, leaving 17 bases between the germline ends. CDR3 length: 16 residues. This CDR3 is CASSDLTGTFPYEQYF. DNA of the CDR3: TGTGCCAGCAGTGACCTTACCGGGACCTTCCCCTACGAGCAGTACTTC.

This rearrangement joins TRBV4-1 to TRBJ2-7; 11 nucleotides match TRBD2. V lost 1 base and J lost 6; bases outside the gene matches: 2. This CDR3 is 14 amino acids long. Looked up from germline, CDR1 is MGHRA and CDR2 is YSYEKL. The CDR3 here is CASSQAGTSGEQYF. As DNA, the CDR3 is TGCGCCAGCAGCCAAGCTGGGACTAGCGGCGAGCAGTACTTC.

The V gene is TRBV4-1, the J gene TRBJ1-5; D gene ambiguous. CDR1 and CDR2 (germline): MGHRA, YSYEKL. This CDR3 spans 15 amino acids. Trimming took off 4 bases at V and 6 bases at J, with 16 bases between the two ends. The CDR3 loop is CASSPSLAVVQPQHF. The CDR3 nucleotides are TGCGCCAGCAGCCCTTCCCTTGCAGTAGTTCAGCCCCAGCATTTT.

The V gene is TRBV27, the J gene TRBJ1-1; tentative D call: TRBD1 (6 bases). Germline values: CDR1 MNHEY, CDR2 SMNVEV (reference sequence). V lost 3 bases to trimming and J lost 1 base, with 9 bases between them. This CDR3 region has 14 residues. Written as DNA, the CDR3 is TGTGCCAGCAGTTTTTTGGACAGGAACACTGAAGCTTTCTTT. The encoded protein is CASSFLDRNTEAFF.

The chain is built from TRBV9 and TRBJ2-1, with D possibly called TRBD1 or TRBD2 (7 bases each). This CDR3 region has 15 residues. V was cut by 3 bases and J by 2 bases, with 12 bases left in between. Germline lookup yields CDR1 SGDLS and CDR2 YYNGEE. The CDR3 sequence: CASSAAGQPYNEQFF. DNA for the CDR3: TGTGCCAGCAGCGCAGCGGGACAGCCCTACAATGAGCAGTTCTTC.

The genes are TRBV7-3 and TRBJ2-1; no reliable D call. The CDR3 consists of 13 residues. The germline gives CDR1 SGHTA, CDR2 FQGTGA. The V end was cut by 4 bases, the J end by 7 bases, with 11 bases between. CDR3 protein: CASSSGLLNEQFF. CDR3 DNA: TGTGCCAGCAGCTCAGGCCTCCTTAATGAGCAGTTCTTC.

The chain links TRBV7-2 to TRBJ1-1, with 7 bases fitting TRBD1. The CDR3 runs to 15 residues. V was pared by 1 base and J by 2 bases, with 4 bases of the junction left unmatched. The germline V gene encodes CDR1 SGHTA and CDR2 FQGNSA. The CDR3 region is CASSLVAGGNTEAFF. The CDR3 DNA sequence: TGTGCCAGCAGCTTAGTGGCAGGGGGAAACACTGAAGCTTTCTTT.

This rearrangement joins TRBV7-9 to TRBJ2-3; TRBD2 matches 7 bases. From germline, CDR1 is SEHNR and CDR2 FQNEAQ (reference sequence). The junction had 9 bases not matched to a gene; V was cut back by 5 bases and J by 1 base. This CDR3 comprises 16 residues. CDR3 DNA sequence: TGTGCCAGCAGCGACGAAGCGGGACTGGGCACAGATACGCAGTATTTT. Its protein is CASSDEAGLGTDTQYF.

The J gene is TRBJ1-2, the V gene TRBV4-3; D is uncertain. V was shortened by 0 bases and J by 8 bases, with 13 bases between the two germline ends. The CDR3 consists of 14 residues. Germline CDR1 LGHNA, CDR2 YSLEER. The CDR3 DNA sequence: TGCGCCAGCAGCCAAGATAGATCCGGGAGAGGCTACACCTTC. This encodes CASSQDRSGRGYTF.

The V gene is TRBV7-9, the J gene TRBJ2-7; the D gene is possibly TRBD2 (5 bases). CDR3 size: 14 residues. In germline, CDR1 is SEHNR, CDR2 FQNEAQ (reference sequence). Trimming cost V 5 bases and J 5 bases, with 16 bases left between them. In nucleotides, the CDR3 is TGTGCCAGCAGCCCCTTCACGGGGAATAACGAGCAGTACTTC. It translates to CASSPFTGNNEQYF.

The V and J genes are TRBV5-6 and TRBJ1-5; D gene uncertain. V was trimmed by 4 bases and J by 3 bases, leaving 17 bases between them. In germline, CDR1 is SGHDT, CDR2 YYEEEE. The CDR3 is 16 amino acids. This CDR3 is CASSLGSRSPNQPQHF. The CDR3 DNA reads TGTGCCAGCAGCCTGGGGTCCAGGTCCCCCAATCAGCCCCAGCATTTT.

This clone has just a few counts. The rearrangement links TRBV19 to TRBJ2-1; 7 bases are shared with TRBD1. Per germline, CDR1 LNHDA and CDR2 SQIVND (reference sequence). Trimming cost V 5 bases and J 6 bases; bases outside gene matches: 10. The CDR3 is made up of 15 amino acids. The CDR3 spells CASSLTGVRVNEQFF. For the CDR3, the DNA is TGTGCCAGTAGTCTTACAGGGGTGAGGGTCAATGAGCAGTTCTTC.

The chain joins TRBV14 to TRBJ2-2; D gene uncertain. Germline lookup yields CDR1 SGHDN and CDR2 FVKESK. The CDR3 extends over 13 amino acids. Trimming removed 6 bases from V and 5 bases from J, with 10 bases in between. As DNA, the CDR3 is TGTGCCAGCAGGGACCCCGAGACCGGGGAGCTGTTTTTT. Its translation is CASRDPETGELFF.

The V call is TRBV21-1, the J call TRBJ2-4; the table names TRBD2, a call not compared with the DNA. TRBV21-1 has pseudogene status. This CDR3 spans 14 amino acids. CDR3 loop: CASSKVSGEDIQYF. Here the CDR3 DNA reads TGTGCCAGCAGCAAAGTTTCGGGGGAGGACATTCAGTACTTC.

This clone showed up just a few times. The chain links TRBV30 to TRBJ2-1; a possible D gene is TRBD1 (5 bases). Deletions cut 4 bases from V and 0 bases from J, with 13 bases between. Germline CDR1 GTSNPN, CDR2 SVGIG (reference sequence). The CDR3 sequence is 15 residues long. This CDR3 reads CAWNGHDLSYNEQFF. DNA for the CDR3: TGTGCCTGGAACGGACACGACCTCTCCTACAATGAGCAGTTCTTC.